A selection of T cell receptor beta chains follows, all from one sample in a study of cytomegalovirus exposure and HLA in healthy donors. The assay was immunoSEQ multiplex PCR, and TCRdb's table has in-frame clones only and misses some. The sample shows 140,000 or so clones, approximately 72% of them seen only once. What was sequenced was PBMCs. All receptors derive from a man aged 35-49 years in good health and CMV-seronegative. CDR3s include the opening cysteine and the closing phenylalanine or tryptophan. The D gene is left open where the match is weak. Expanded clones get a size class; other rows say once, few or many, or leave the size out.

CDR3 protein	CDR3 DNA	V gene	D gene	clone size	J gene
CASSAGRGFRNQPQHF	TGTGCCAGTAGTGCGGGAAGGGGATTCCGTAATCAGCCCCAGCATTTT	TRBV19	NA	NA	TRBJ1-5
CASGIGQGAFGYTF	TGTGCCAGCGGGATCGGACAGGGGGCCTTTGGCTACACCTTC	TRBV6-5	TRBD1	NA	TRBJ1-2
CASSQVVGGGYEQYF	TGCGCCAGCAGCCAAGTAGTGGGGGGGGGCTACGAGCAGTACTTC	TRBV4-1	TRBD2	NA	TRBJ2-7
CASSLRTATNTGELFF	TGTGCCAGCAGCCTTCGGACAGCCACGAACACCGGGGAGCTGTTTTTT	TRBV13	NA	NA	TRBJ2-2
CASSLGSVAGGPQYF	TGTGCCAGCAGTTTGGGGTCTGTAGCGGGAGGGCCCCAGTACTTC	TRBV28	TRBD2	NA	TRBJ2-5
CASRSTGFAGNTIYF	TGTGCCAGCAGATCGACAGGGTTCGCCGGAAACACCATATATTTT	TRBV6-5	TRBD1	NA	TRBJ1-3
CASSPRGLAGRSTDTQYF	TGTGCCAGCAGCCCCCGAGGACTAGCGGGGCGTAGCACAGATACGCAGTATTTT	TRBV7-9	TRBD2	NA	TRBJ2-3
CAISENRNNEQFF	TGTGCCATCAGTGAGAACAGAAACAATGAGCAGTTCTTC	TRBV10-3	NA	NA	TRBJ2-1
CASSPTRNGNTIYF	TGTGCCAGCTCACCAACCAGAAATGGAAACACCATATATTTT	TRBV18	NA	NA	TRBJ1-3
CASSSNRESYEQYF	TGTGCCAGTAGTAGCAACAGGGAGTCCTACGAGCAGTACTTC	TRBV19	NA	NA	TRBJ2-7
CASGSVRGRNPEAFF	TGTGCCAGCGGGTCGGTCAGGGGGCGAAACCCTGAAGCTTTCTTT	TRBV6-5	TRBD1	once	TRBJ1-1
CAISERQGNYGYPF	TGTGCCATCAGTGAGAGACAGGGGAACTATGGCTACCCCTTC	TRBV10-3	TRBD1	NA	TRBJ1-2
CASSEGREIAGTQETQYF	TGCGCCAGCAGCGAAGGCAGGGAGATAGCGGGGACCCAAGAGACCCAGTACTTC	TRBV4-1	TRBD2	NA	TRBJ2-5
CASSTGQGERIHEQYF	TGTGCCAGCAGCACGGGACAGGGTGAAAGGATCCACGAGCAGTACTTC	TRBV5-6	TRBD1	NA	TRBJ2-7
CASSPGRGSSYEQYF	TGTGCCAGCAGCCCGGGGCGGGGGAGCTCCTACGAGCAGTACTTC	TRBV7-8	TRBD2	once	TRBJ2-7
CASQGEGSNSPLHF	TGTGCCAGCCAGGGGGAAGGCAGTAATTCACCCCTCCACTTT	TRBV6-6	TRBD1	few	TRBJ1-6
CASKGVNYGYTF	TGTGCCAGCAAGGGGGTTAACTATGGCTACACCTTC	TRBV2	NA	NA	TRBJ1-2
CASSYTNEETQYF	TGTGCCAGCAGCTACACCAATGAAGAGACCCAGTACTTC	TRBV7-9	NA	NA	TRBJ2-5
CASSRGQDNYGYTF	TGTGCCAGCAGCAGGGGACAGGACAACTATGGCTACACCTTC	TRBV7-2	TRBD1	NA	TRBJ1-2
CASRLAGDEQFF	TGTGCCAGCAGACTAGCGGGGGATGAGCAGTTCTTC	TRBV2	TRBD2	NA	TRBJ2-1
CASSYTGVNTGELFF	TGTGCCAGCAGTTACACAGGGGTAAACACCGGGGAGCTGTTTTTT	TRBV6-5	TRBD1	NA	TRBJ2-2
CAPPGGAWETQYF	TGTGCCCCCCCCGGGGGTGCTTGGGAGACCCAGTACTTC	TRBV6-5	NA	once	TRBJ2-5
CASSVTGGDSGYTF	TGTGCCAGCAGCGTTACAGGGGGCGACTCTGGCTACACCTTC	TRBV7-2	TRBD1	NA	TRBJ1-2
CASSHIPGLAGGRETQYF	TGCGCCAGCAGCCATATCCCGGGACTAGCGGGGGGCCGGGAGACCCAGTACTTC	TRBV4-1	TRBD2	NA	TRBJ2-5
CASSETGPNYGYTF	TGTGCCAGCAGTGAGACAGGTCCTAACTATGGCTACACCTTC	TRBV2	NA	NA	TRBJ1-2
CASLYGGDTIYF	TGTGCCAGCCTTTACGGGGGGGACACCATATATTTT	TRBV7-9	NA	NA	TRBJ1-3
CASSGRISTDTQYF	TGTGCCAGCAGCGGCAGAATTAGCACAGATACGCAGTATTTT	TRBV9	NA	NA	TRBJ2-3
CASGGPGNTIYF	TGTGCCAGCGGTGGGCCTGGAAACACCATATATTTT	TRBV6-5	NA	NA	TRBJ1-3
CASSLGHSRAMNTEAFF	TGTGCCAGCAGCTTGGGCCACTCGAGGGCCATGAACACTGAAGCTTTCTTT	TRBV5-5	NA	NA	TRBJ1-1
CASSDKGGGRQPQHF	TGTGCCAGCAGTGATAAGGGCGGGGGGAGGCAGCCCCAGCATTTT	TRBV2	NA	NA	TRBJ1-5
CASSLDRTEGTEAFF	TGCGCCAGCAGCTTGGACAGGACAGAGGGGACTGAAGCTTTCTTT	TRBV5-1	NA	NA	TRBJ1-1
CADYNPNYGYTF	TGTGCGGACTATAACCCTAACTATGGCTACACCTTC	TRBV28	NA	NA	TRBJ1-2
CAAQGAGETQYF	TGTGCCGCACAGGGGGCGGGGGAGACCCAGTACTTC	TRBV10-3	TRBD1	NA	TRBJ2-5
CASSTRGSQPQHF	TGTGCCAGTAGTACCCGGGGGTCTCAGCCCCAGCATTTT	TRBV19	NA	NA	TRBJ1-5
CASSQPLAAGELFF	TGCGCCAGCAGCCAACCCCTAGCCGCCGGGGAGCTGTTTTTT	TRBV4-1	NA	NA	TRBJ2-2
CASSLSASGAYYSYEQYF	TGCGCCAGCAGCTTGTCGGCTAGCGGGGCGTATTATTCCTACGAGCAGTACTTC	TRBV5-1	TRBD2	once	TRBJ2-7
CASSNLDRGYNIQYF	TGTGCCAGCTCAAACCTGGACAGGGGCTATAACATTCAGTACTTC	TRBV18	TRBD1	NA	TRBJ2-4
CASSLRGQVNTEAFF	TGTGCCAGCAGCTTGAGGGGGCAAGTTAACACTGAAGCTTTCTTT	TRBV2	TRBD1	once	TRBJ1-1
CASSRGGLNYGYTF	TGTGCCAGCAGTAGGGGTGGCCTAAACTATGGCTACACCTTC	TRBV7-9	NA	NA	TRBJ1-2
CASGQGQGEGELFF	TGTGCTAGTGGTCAGGGACAGGGAGAAGGGGAGCTGTTTTTT	TRBV12-5	TRBD1	NA	TRBJ2-2
CASSLNPGNNEQFF	TGTGCCAGCAGCTTGAATCCAGGAAACAATGAGCAGTTCTTC	TRBV5-4	NA	NA	TRBJ2-1
CASCDTGGASGYTF	TGTGCCAGCTGTGATACAGGGGGCGCGTCGGGCTACACCTTC	TRBV6-5	TRBD1	NA	TRBJ1-2
CASSLGGPANQPQHF	TGTGCCAGCAGCTTGGGAGGGCCAGCTAATCAGCCCCAGCATTTT	TRBV5-6	NA	NA	TRBJ1-5
CASSPAGVYGELFF	TGTGCCAGTAGCCCTGCAGGGGTATACGGGGAGCTGTTTTTT	TRBV19	NA	NA	TRBJ2-2
CASSSGQGAPTGNTIYF	TGTGCCAGCAGCTCAGGACAGGGGGCCCCAACCGGAAACACCATATATTTT	TRBV7-9	TRBD1	NA	TRBJ1-3
CASSPQERWGEGDNEKLFF	TGTGCCAGCTCACCACAAGAGCGGTGGGGTGAGGGGGATAATGAAAAACTGTTTTTT	TRBV18	NA	NA	TRBJ1-4
CASSSGQGASEQYF	TGTGCCAGCAGCTCGGGACAGGGGGCGAGCGAGCAGTACTTC	TRBV7-6	TRBD1	NA	TRBJ2-7
CAWSSVLYNRGRNTEAFF	TGTGCCTGGAGTTCGGTTCTTTACAACAGGGGCAGGAACACTGAAGCTTTCTTT	TRBV30	TRBD1	few	TRBJ1-1
CASSQWTGTLSGANVLTF	TGCGCCAGCAGCCAATGGACAGGGACCTTGTCTGGGGCCAACGTCCTGACTTTC	TRBV4-1	TRBD1	NA	TRBJ2-6
CASSSQGSGNTIYF	TGTGCCAGCAGCTCCCAGGGCTCTGGAAACACCATATATTTT	TRBV7-9	NA	few	TRBJ1-3
CASSLERLPCEQYF	TGCGCCAGCAGCTTGGAGAGACTCCCCTGCGAGCAGTACTTC	TRBV5-1	NA	NA	TRBJ2-7
CASSVAGRDGTDTQYF	TGTGCCAGCAGCGTAGCCGGGAGGGACGGCACAGATACGCAGTATTTT	TRBV9	TRBD2	few	TRBJ2-3
CASSYSLAGVNIQYF	TGTGCCAGCAGTTACTCACTAGCTGGGGTAAACATTCAGTACTTC	TRBV6-5	NA	NA	TRBJ2-4